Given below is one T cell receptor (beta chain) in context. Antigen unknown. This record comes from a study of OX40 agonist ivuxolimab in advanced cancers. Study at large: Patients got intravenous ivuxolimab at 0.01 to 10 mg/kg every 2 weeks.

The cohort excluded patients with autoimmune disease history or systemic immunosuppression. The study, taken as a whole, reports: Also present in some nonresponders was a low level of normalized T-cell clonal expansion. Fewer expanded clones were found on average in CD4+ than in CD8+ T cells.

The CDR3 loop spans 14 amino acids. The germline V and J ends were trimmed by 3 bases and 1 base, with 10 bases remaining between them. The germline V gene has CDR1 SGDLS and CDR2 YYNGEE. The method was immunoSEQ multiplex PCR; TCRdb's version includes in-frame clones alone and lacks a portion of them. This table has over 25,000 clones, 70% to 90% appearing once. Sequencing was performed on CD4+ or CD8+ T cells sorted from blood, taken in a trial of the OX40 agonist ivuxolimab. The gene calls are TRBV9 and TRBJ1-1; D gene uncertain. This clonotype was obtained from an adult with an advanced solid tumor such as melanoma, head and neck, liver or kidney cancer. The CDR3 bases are TGTGCCAGCAGCGCACAGAATCAGAACACTGAAGCTTTCTTT. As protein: CASSAQNQNTEAFF. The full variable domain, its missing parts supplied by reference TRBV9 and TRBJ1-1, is DSGVTQTPKHLITATGQRVTLRCSPRSGDLSVYWYQQSLDQGLQFLIQYYNGEERAKGNILERFSAQQFPDLHSELNLSSLELGDSALYFCASSAQNQNTEAFFGQGTRLTVV.